Sequencing of this T cell receptor (beta chain) was carried out in a study of beta chain features in type 1 diabetes. Overall study results and limits: In these data, an HLA type influence on TCRB rearrangement remained unresolved.

As to this clone: Its matching antigen is unknown.

V was clipped by 6 bases and J by 4 bases; unmatched bases: 5. There are 13 residues in the CDR3. In germline, CDR1 is MNHEY, CDR2 SVGAGI. Expressed TCRB transcripts were sequenced because the entire RNA isolate underwent reverse transcription. TCRdb keeps only in-frame clones here, not all; method: immunoSEQ multiplex PCR. The table lists hundreds of thousands of clones, roughly 8% of them singletons. Sequencing used central memory CD4+ T cells from blood. This clonotype was obtained from a woman aged 18-35 years in good health. This chain links TRBV6-5 with TRBJ1-2; 7 bases align to TRBD1. The CDR3 sequence: CASSITGAYGYTF. The CDR3 region has the DNA TGTGCCAGCAGCATCACAGGGGCCTATGGCTACACCTTC.